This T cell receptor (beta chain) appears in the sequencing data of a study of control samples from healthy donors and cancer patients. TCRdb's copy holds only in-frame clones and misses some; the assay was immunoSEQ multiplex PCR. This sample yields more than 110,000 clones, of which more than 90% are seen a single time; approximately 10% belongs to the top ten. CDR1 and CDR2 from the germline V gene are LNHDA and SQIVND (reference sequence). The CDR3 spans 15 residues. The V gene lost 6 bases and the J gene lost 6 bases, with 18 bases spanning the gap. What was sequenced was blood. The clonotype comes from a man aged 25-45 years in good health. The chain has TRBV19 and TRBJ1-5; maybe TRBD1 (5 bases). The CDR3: CASSGGGTLAQPQHF. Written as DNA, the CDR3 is TGTGCCAGTAGCGGGGGGGGTACACTCGCTCAGCCCCAGCATTTT.